This T cell receptor beta chain was identified during a study of cytomegalovirus exposure and HLA in healthy donors. Trimming took 6 bases from V and 6 from J, leaving 14 bases between them. The germline gives CDR1 MNHNY, CDR2 SVGAGI (reference sequence). CDR3 length: 13 amino acids. While unrecorded immune exposures were likely, the donors were nominally healthy when sampled. General study findings and limits: When a later analysis compared HLA-associated TCR beta chains with equally common others, the HLA-associated chains turned out to be more clonally expanded and to have lower generation probabilities.

Notes on this clone: Antigen specificity is unknown.

PCR used 60 Vbeta primers and 13 Jbeta primers. Libraries were prepared by immunoSEQ multiplex PCR; TCRdb keeps only in-frame clonotypes and omits some of them. The sample records 100,000 to 120,000 clones, around 87% being singletons. Sequencing was done on a sample of PBMCs. The TCR comes from a man aged 40-49 years in good health and CMV-seronegative. J is TRBJ1-1 and V is TRBV6-6; the D gene is possibly TRBD1 (6 bases). CDR3 nucleotides: TGTGCCAGCAGCCGACTGGCAGGGGCTGAAGCTTTCTTT. Its protein product is CASSRLAGAEAFF.